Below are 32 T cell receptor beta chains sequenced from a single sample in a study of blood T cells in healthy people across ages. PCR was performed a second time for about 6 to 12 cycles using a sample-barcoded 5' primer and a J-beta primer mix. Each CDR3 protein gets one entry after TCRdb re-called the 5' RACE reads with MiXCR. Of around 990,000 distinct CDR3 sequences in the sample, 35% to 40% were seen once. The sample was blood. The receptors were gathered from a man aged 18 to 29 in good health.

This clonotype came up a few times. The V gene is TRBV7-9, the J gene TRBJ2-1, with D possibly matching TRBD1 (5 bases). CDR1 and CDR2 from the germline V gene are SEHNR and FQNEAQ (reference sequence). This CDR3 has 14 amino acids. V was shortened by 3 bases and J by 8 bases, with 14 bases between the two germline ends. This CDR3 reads CASSFPDKTDEQFF. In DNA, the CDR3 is TGTGCCAGCAGCTTTCCGGACAAGACTGATGAGCAGTTCTTC.

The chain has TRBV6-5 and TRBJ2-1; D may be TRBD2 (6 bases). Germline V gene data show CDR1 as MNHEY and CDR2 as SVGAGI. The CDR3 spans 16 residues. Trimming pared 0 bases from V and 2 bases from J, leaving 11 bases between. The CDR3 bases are TGTGCCAGCAGTTACTCCCTAGCGTCCCCCTACAATGAGCAGTTCTTC. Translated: CASSYSLASPYNEQFF.

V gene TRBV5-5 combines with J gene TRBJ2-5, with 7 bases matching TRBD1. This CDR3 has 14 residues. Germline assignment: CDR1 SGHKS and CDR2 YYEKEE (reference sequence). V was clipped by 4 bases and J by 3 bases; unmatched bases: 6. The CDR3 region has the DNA TGTGCCAGCAGCCGCAGGGGGATGGAAGAGACCCAGTACTTC. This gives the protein CASSRRGMEETQYF.

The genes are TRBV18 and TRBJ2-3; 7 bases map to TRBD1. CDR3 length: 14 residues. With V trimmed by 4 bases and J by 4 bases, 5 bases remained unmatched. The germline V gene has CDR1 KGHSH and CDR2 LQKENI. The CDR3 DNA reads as TGTGCCAGCTCACTACGGACAGGATCAGATACGCAGTATTTT. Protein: CASSLRTGSDTQYF.

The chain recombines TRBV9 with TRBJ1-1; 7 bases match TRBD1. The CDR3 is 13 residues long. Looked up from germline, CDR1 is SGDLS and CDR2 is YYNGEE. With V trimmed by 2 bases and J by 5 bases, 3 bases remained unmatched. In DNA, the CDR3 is TGTGCCAGCAGCGTGGCGACAGGGACTGAAGCTTTCTTT. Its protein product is CASSVATGTEAFF.

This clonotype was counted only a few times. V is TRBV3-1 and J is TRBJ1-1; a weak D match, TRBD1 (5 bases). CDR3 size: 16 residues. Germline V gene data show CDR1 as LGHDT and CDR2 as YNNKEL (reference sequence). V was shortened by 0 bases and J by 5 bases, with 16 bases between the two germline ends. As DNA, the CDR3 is TGTGCCAGCAGCCAAGATTTGTCGCAGGGAGGGACTGAAGCTTTCTTT. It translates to CASSQDLSQGGTEAFF.

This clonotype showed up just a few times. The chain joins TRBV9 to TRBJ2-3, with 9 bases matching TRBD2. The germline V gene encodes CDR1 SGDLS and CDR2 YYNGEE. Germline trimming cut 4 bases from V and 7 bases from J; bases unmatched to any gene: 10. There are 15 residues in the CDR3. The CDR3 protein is CASSSSGLASHTQYF. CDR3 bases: TGTGCCAGCAGCTCGAGCGGACTAGCGTCACATACGCAGTATTTT.

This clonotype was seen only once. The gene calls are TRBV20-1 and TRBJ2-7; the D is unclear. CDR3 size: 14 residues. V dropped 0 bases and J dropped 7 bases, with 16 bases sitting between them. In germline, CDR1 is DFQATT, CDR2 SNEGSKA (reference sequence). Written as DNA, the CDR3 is TGCAGTGCTAGAGACTTCTCTCAGGTGTGGGAGCAGTACTTC. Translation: CSARDFSQVWEQYF.

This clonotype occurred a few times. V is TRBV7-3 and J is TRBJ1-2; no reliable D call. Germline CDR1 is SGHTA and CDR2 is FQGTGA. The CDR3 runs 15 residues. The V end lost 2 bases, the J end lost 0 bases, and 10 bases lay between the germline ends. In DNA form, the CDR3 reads TGTGCCAGCAGCTTAGGCGCGTCTCCTAACTATGGCTACACCTTC. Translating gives CASSLGASPNYGYTF.

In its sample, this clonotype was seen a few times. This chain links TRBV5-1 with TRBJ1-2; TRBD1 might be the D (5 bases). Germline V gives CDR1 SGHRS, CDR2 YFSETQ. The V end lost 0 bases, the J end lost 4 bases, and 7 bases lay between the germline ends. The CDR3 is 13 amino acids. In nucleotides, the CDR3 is TGCGCCAGCAGCTTGGTTCAGGGCTATGGCTACACCTTC. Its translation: CASSLVQGYGYTF.

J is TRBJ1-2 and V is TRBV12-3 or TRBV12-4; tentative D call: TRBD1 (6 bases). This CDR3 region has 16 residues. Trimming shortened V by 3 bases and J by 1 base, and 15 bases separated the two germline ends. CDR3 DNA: TGTGCCAGCAGTTTGAGTCGGGGGGCCCATAACTATGGCTACACCTTC. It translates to CASSLSRGAHNYGYTF.

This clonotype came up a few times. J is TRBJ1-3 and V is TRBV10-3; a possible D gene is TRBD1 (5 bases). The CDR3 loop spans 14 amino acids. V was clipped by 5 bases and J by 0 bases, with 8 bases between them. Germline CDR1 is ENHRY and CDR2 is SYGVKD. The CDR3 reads CAISQGISGNTIYF. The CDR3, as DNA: TGTGCCATCAGTCAGGGCATCTCTGGAAACACCATATATTTT.

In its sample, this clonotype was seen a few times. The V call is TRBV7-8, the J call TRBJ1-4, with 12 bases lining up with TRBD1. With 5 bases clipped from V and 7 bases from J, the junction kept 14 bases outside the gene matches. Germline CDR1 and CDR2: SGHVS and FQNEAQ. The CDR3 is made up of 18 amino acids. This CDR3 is CASSRGTGGGFLAEKLFF. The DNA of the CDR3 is TGTGCCAGCAGCCGCGGGACAGGGGGCGGGTTTTTAGCTGAAAAACTGTTTTTT. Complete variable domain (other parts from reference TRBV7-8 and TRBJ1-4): GAGVSQSPRYKVAKRGQDVALRCDPISGHVSLFWYQQALGQGPEFLTYFQNEAQLDKSGLPSDRFFAERPEGSVSTLKIQRTQQEDSAVYLCASSRGTGGGFLAEKLFFGSGTQLSVL.

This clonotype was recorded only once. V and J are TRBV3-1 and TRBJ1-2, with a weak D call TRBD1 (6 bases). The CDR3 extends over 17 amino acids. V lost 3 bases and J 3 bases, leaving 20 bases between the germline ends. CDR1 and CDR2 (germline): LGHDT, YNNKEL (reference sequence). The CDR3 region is CASSQKGTWTVYYGYTF. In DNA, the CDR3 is TGTGCCAGCAGCCAGAAAGGGACTTGGACAGTGTACTATGGCTACACCTTC.

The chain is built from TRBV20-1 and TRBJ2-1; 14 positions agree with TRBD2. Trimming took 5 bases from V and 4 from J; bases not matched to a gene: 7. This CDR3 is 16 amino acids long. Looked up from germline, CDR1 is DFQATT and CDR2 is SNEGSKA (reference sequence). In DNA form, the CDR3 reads TGCAGTGCTTCCAGGACTAGCGGGGGGTATTACAATGAGCAGTTCTTC. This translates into CSASRTSGGYYNEQFF.

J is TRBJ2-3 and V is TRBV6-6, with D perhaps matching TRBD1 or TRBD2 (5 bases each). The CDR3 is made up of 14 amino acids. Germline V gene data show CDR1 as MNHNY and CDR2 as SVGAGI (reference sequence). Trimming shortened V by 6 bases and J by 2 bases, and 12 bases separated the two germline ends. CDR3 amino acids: CASRTGANTDTQYF. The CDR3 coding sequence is TGTGCCAGCAGAACCGGGGCAAACACAGATACGCAGTATTTT.

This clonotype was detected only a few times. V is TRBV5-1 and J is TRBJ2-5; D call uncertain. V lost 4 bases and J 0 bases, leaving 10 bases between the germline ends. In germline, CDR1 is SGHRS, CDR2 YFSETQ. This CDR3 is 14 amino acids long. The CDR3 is CASSPPANQETQYF. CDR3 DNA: TGCGCCAGCAGCCCCCCGGCTAACCAAGAGACCCAGTACTTC. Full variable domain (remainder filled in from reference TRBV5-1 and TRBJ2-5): KAGVTQTPRYLIKTRGQQVTLSCSPISGHRSVSWYQQTPGQGLQFLFEYFSETQRNKGNFPGRFSGRQFSNSRSEMNVSTLELGDSALYLCASSPPANQETQYFGPGTRLLVL.

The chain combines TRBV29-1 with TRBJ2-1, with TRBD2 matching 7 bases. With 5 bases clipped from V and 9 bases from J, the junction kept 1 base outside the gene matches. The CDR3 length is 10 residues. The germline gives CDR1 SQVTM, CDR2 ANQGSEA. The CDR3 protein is CSVSGGEQFF. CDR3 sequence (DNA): TGCAGCGTTTCGGGGGGTGAGCAGTTCTTC.

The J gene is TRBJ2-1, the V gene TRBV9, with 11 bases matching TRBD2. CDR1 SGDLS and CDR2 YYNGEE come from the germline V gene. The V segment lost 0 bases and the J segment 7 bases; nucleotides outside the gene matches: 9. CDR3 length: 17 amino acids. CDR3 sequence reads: CASSVDPGLAAGNEQFF. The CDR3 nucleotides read TGTGCCAGCAGCGTAGATCCGGGACTAGCGGCTGGTAATGAGCAGTTCTTC.

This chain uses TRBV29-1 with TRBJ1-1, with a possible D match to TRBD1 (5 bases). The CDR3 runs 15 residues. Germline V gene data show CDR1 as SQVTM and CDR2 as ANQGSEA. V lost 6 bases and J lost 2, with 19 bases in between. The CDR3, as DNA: TGCAGCGTGGAGGGTGCGTTTGGGGGAAACACTGAAGCTTTCTTT. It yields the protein CSVEGAFGGNTEAFF. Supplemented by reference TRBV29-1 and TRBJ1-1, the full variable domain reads SAVISQKPSRDICQRGTSLTIQCQVDSQVTMMFWYRQQPGQSLTLIATANQGSEATYESGFVIDKFPISRPNLTFSTLTVSNMSPEDSSIYLCSVEGAFGGNTEAFFGQGTRLTVV.

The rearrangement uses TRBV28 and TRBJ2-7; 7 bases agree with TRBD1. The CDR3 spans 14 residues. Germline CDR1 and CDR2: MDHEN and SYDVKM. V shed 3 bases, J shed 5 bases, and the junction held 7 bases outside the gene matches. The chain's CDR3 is CASSFGDRVHEQYF. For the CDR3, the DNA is TGTGCCAGCAGTTTCGGTGACAGGGTACACGAGCAGTACTTC.

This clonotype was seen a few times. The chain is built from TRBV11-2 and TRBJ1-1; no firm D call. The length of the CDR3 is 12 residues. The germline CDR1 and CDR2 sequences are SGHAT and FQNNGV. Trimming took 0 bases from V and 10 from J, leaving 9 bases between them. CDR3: CASSLDQRGAFF. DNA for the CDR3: TGTGCCAGCAGCTTAGATCAGCGGGGAGCTTTCTTT.

In nucleotides, the CDR3 is TGCGCCAGCAGCTTGGAGCCGTCCAGGGTCAGGAAGAGCACAGATACGCAGTATTTT. This codes for CASSLEPSRVRKSTDTQYF. V and J are TRBV5-1 and TRBJ2-3, with a tentative D call TRBD1 (5 bases). In germline, CDR1 is SGHRS, CDR2 YFSETQ. This CDR3 comprises 19 residues. V lost 0 bases and J lost 0, with 20 bases in between.

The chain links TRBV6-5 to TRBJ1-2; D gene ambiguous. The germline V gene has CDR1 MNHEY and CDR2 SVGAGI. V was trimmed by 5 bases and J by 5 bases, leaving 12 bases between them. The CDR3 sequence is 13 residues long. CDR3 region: CASSDGPAYGYTF. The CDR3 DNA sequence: TGTGCCAGCAGTGATGGGCCAGCTTATGGCTACACCTTC.

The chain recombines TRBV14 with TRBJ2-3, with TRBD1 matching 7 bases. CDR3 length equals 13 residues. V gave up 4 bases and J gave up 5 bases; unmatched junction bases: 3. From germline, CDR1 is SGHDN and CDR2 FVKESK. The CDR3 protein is CASSRYRGDTQYF. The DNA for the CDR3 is TGTGCCAGCAGCCGCTACAGGGGAGATACGCAGTATTTT.

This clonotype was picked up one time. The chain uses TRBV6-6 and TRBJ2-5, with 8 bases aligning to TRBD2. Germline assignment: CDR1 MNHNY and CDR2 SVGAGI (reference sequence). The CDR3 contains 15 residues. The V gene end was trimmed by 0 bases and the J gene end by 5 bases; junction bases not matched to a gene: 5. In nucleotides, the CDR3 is TGTGCCAGCAGTTACTCCGGGAGGGCGGGGGAGACCCAGTACTTC. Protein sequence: CASSYSGRAGETQYF.

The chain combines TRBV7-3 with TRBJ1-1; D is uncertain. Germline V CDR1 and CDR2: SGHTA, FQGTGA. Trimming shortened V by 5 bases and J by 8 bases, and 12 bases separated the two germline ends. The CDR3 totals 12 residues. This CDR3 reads CASSTLYREAFF. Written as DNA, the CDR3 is TGTGCCAGCAGCACACTCTACCGGGAAGCTTTCTTT.

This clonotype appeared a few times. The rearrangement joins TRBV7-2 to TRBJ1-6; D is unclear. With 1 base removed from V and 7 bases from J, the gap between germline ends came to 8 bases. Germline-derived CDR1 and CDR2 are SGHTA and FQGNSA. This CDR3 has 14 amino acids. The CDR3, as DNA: TGTGCCAGCAGCTTAGAGTTTGGGAATTCACCCCTCCACTTT. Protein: CASSLEFGNSPLHF.

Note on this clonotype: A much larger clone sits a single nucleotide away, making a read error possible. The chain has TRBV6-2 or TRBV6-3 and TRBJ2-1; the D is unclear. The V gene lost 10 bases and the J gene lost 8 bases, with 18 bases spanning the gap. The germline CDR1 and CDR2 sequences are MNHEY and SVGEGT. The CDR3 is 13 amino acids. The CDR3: CATGPTPFDEQFF. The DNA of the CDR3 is TGTGCCACCGGACCCACGCCCTTCGATGAGCAGTTCTTC.

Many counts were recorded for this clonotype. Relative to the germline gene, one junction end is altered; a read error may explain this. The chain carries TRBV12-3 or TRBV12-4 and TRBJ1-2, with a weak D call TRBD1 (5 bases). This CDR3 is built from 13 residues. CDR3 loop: CASSLGGGYGYTF. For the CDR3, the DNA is TGCGCCAGCAGCTTGGGCGGGGGATATGGCTACACCTTC.

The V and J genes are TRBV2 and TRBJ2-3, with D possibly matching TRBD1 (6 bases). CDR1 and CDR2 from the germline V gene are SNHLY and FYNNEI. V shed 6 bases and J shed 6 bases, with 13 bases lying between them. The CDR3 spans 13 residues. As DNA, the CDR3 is TGTGCCAGCAGCCAACAGGGCTCGGATACGCAGTATTTT. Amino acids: CASSQQGSDTQYF.

The CDR3 DNA reads TGTGCCAGCAGTTACTCGATACCCCAGACTAGCGGGACCTACAATGAGCAGTTCTTC. This gives the protein CASSYSIPQTSGTYNEQFF. This sequence joins TRBV6-2 or TRBV6-3 and TRBJ2-1; TRBD2 agrees at 11 bases. Germline CDR1 is MNHEY and CDR2 is SVGEGT. The CDR3 contains 19 residues. The V gene end was trimmed by 0 bases and the J gene end by 2 bases; junction bases not matched to a gene: 9.